This T cell receptor beta chain appears in the sequencing data of a study of cytomegalovirus exposure and HLA in healthy donors. Looking at the study overall: An analysis done earlier identified some 120 million unique TCR beta sequences from 150 million to 200 million T cells. Study results and limitations: Relative to equally common others, HLA-associated TCR beta chains showed greater clonal expansion in a later analysis. TCR beta V segments were, for the most part, productive about 90% or about 30% of the time in an earlier analysis. Association of roughly 18,000 TCR beta sequences with HLA alleles was found at 0.05 false discovery rate in a later analysis.

Germline V gene lookup returns CDR1 KGHSH and CDR2 LQKENI. The CDR3 has 14 residues. V was cut by 8 bases and J by 6 bases, with 17 bases left in between. Details on this clone: Its cognate antigen is unknown.

Primers included in the PCR were 60 Vbeta and 13 Jbeta primers. Clones were sequenced by immunoSEQ multiplex PCR, and TCRdb holds only the in-frame ones, with some missing. The specimen's table records tens of thousands of clones. The TCR originated in an older woman in good health and CMV-seronegative. This chain connects TRBV18 to TRBJ2-4; perhaps TRBD2 as D (5 bases). Sequencing used PBMCs. The chain's CDR3 is CASVPQNRGNIQYF. CDR3 sequence (DNA): TGTGCCAGCGTCCCGCAAAACCGGGGAAACATTCAGTACTTC. The whole variable domain, remainder taken from reference TRBV18 and TRBJ2-4, is NAGVMQNPRHLVRRRGQEARLRCSPMKGHSHVYWYRQLPEEGLKFMVYLQKENIIDESGMPKERFSAEFPKEGPSILRIQQVVRGDSAAYFCASVPQNRGNIQYFGAGTRLSVL.